Described below is a single T cell receptor (beta chain) sequence and its context. These data are taken from a study of response to subunit inactivated influenza vaccine. TCRdb re-called the RT-PCR reads through MiXCR, storing one row per CDR3 protein. The sample has 430,000 or so distinct CDR3 sequences, 9.5% to 13% seen once. The germline gives CDR1 SGDLS, CDR2 YYNGEE. The junction had 5 bases not matched to a gene; V was cut back by 4 bases and J by 7 bases. The CDR3 consists of 15 residues. This specimen consisted of PBMCs from blood, obtained 45 days after vaccination. The chain carries TRBV9 and TRBJ2-1, with 13 bases aligning to TRBD2. This clonotype originated in a man aged 45-65 years who received an inactivated influenza vaccine. The CDR3 sequence is CASSRTSGSGNEQFF. As DNA, the CDR3 is TGTGCCAGCAGCAGGACTAGCGGGAGTGGGAATGAGCAGTTCTTC.